The entry below gives a single T cell receptor (beta chain) sequence along with its context. Per germline, CDR1 SNHLY and CDR2 FYNNEI. The CDR3 runs to 13 residues. V was clipped by 6 bases and J by 5 bases, with 10 bases between them. This entry comes from a study of blood T cell repertoires in COVID-19. Whole-study context: Researchers got acute and convalescent COVID-19 samples from the United States, Italy and Spain. PBMCs, B-cell-depleted T cells, or T cells were the source of the cDNA or gDNA that made up the material.

Original processing notes: Cell counts per sample came from amplifying reference gene primers. Clones were read by immunoSEQ multiplex PCR, and TCRdb kept only the in-frame ones, dropping some. V and J calls plus clone size are reproduced from that table; the DNA served to infer D and trimming. The sample has a few hundred thousand clones, 70% to 85% seen once. Sequenced: peripheral blood. This sequence joins TRBV2 and TRBJ2-2; no definite D call. The TCR sequence derives from a woman older than 75 with acute or convalescent COVID-19. The CDR3 DNA is TGTGCCAGCAGACTCCAAATAACCGGGGAGCTGTTTTTT. This encodes CASRLQITGELFF.